This T cell receptor (beta chain) was recovered during a study of cytomegalovirus exposure and HLA in healthy donors. Across the study: HLA-typed donors contributed some 83 million unique TCRs, which were held in an early data release. Overall study results and limits: A highly shared variant cluster was judged a likely technical artifact. Later analysis suggested links between common viral pathogens and several top significant clusters.

Germline V gene sequence: CDR1 SEHNR, CDR2 FQNEAQ (reference sequence). The trim removed 6 bases at V and 9 bases at J, leaving 2 bases unmatched. This CDR3 has 11 residues. The PCR contained 60 Vbeta and 13 Jbeta primers. Profiling relied on immunoSEQ multiplex PCR, and the TCRdb table lists in-frame clones only, not all of them. This sample has about 93,000 clones; 65% to 85% occur once, and the top ten carry approximately 3.9%. This clone appeared a few times. As yet, its antigen is unknown. Although they were nominally healthy when sampled, donors likely had unrecorded immune exposures. The chain is built from TRBV7-9 and TRBJ1-3; 7 bases align to TRBD1. The TCR originated in a man aged 45-65 years in good health and CMV-seronegative. Material: PBMCs. The CDR3 is CASSQGGTIYF. The CDR3 nucleotides are TGTGCCAGCAGTCAGGGGGGCACCATATATTTT.